This is a list of T cell receptor beta chains from one sample in a study of CD8 T cells in Susac syndrome. MiXCR was run by TCRdb on the immunoSEQ multiplex PCR reads, yielding one entry per CDR3 protein. There are just over 150,000 distinct CDR3 sequences in the sample; around 95% occur only once, and approximately 0.15% lies in the top ten. The sequencing input was CD8+ T cells from PBMCs. The receptors were sampled from a human donor with multiple sclerosis. Each CDR3 is given with its conserved first and last residue. The D gene is left open where the match is weak.

D: NA; length: 17; V: TRBV19; CDR3: CASSSPGLVISYNEQFF
D: TRBD1; length: 14; V: TRBV29-1; CDR3: CSVGTGFSYNEQFF
D: NA; length: 15; V: TRBV4-1; CDR3: CASSQALQSGYGYTF
D: NA; length: 16; V: TRBV15; CDR3: CATSRDRALRPDTQYF
D: NA; length: 16; V: TRBV15; CDR3: CATSKGLVASNQPQHF
D: NA; length: 16; V: TRBV15; CDR3: CATSRDWSQPNSPLHF
D: NA; length: 15; V: TRBV11-2; CDR3: CASSPFPAEGYGYTF
D: NA; length: 12; V: TRBV29-1; CDR3: CSVLSMNTEAFF
D: NA; length: 14; V: TRBV12-3/TRBV12-4; CDR3: CASSVGPSNQPQHF
D: NA; length: 11; V: TRBV19; CDR3: CASGQNYEQYF
D: TRBD2; length: 16; V: TRBV11-2; CDR3: CASSSATSGGPLAQFF
D: NA; length: 16; V: TRBV7-8; CDR3: CASSLDLGGMNTEAFF
D: NA; length: 12; V: TRBV30; CDR3: CAWGDNSYEQYF
D: NA; length: 15; V: TRBV3-1; CDR3: CASSQAPGSTDTQYF
D: NA; length: 12; V: TRBV5-1; CDR3: CASSFNTDTQYF
D: NA; length: 13; V: TRBV30; CDR3: CAYRLVSTDTQYF
D: NA; length: 15; V: TRBV4-1; CDR3: CASSQDASSNQPQHF
D: NA; length: 15; V: TRBV14; CDR3: CASSPKPSSYNEQFF
D: NA; length: 15; V: TRBV6-5; CDR3: CATQPGGPGTDTQYF
D: TRBD1; length: 15; V: TRBV12-3/TRBV12-4; CDR3: CASSFEGTGNQPQHF
D: TRBD1; length: 17; V: TRBV5-6; CDR3: CASSGGQRPSGANVLTF
D: TRBD1; length: 16; V: TRBV12-3/TRBV12-4; CDR3: CASRNDDRGLYNEQFF
D: NA; length: 15; V: TRBV7-9; CDR3: CASSFFADSGDEQFF
D: NA; length: 15; V: TRBV10-3; CDR3: CAISDPGLTSYEQYF
D: NA; length: 17; V: TRBV29-1; CDR3: CSVEDFGMGLGTDTQYF
D: TRBD2; length: 15; V: TRBV12-3/TRBV12-4; CDR3: CASSPGLAGTYEQYF
D: NA; length: 14; V: TRBV9; CDR3: CASSVIGEGEKLFF
D: NA; length: 15; V: TRBV2; CDR3: CASLDRINFQETQYF